The clone carrying this T cell receptor beta chain was picked up a small number of times. The antigen remains undetermined. Each CDR3 protein gets one entry after TCRdb re-called the 5' RACE reads with MiXCR. The table lists fewer than 700,000 distinct CDR3 sequences, about a fifth of them singletons. The sample belongs to a study of T-cell memory formation after mild COVID-19. Study-level background: The TCR clusters were mostly specific to one donor. Study-wide points: Cross-reactive memory apparently joined, as some responding clones appeared in pre-infection memory. CD4/CD8 balance held among clones contracting day 15 to 85, and later expanders leaned CD4+.

The CDR3 runs 14 residues. V lost 8 bases and J lost 2, with 14 bases in between. CDR1 is SSHAT and CDR2 is FNYEAQ in the germline V gene (reference sequence). This chain connects TRBV7-7 to TRBJ2-3; D remains ambiguous. This sequence was found in an adult woman who had mild COVID-19 (a few samples of this study predate the infection). Cell type and time point are not known. Sequencing was done on a sample of PBMCs or a T cell subset sorted from them (not recorded which). The CDR3 sequence is CASSDGPFTDTQYF. CDR3 nucleotide sequence: TGTGCCAGCTCCGACGGGCCTTTCACAGATACGCAGTATTTT.